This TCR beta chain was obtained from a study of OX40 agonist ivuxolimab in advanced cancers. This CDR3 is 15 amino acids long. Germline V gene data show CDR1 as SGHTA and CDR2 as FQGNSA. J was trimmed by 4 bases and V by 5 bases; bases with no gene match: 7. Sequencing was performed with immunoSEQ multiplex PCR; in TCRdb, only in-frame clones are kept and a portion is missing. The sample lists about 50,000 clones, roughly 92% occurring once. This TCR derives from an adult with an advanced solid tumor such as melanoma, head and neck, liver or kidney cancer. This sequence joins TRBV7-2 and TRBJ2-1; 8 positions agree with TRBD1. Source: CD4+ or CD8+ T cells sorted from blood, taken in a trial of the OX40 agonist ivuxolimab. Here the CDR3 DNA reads TGTGCCAGCAGCCCCTCGGACAGGGTTTACAATGAGCAGTTCTTC. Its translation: CASSPSDRVYNEQFF.